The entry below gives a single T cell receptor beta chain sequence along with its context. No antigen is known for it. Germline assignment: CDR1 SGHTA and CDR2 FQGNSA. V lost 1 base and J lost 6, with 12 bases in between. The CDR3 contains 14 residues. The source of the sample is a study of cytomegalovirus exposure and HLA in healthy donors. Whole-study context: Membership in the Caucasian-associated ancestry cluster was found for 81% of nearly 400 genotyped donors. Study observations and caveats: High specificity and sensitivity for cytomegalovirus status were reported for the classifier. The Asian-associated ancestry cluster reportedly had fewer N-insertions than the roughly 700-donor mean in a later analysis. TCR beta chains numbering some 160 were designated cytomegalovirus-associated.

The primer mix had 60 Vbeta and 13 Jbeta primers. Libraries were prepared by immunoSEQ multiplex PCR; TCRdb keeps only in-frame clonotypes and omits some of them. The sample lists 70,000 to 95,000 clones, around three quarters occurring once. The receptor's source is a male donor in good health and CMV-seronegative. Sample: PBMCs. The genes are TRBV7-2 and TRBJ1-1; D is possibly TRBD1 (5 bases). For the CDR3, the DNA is TGTGCCAGCAGCTTAGAAGGCAGGGTGTCTGAAGCTTTCTTT. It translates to CASSLEGRVSEAFF.